The source of this T cell receptor (beta chain) is a study of the immune and genomic landscape of osteosarcoma (dated by TCRdb to the early 2020s). Notes on the research overall: The overall cohort was composed of 45 or so pediatric and adult patients with high-grade osteosarcoma, and a median age at diagnosis of about 25 years (range roughly 5-81) was recorded. To define immunogenic potential, the study profiled osteosarcoma specimens using whole genome, RNA and T-cell receptor sequencing along with immunohistochemistry and reverse phase protein arrays. In the overall cohort, around 60% of patients were male, and localized disease at diagnosis was presented by 75% to 85% of patients. The study aimed to explain the limited clinical activity of immune checkpoint inhibitors in osteosarcoma. The cohort was enriched for poor-risk disease, as unfavorable pathologic response to standard therapy was shown in around 73% of the cohort and roughly two thirds of the cohort were deceased. Three patients contributed two samples from the same tumor site. TCR sequencing results were integrated with transcriptome, protein array and immunostaining data to characterize the osteosarcoma immunogenomic landscape. Results the study describes overall, beyond this receptor: Matched blood was collected from only two patients, alongside the frozen tumor specimens. Rather than matched normal tissue, external data from normal skin and healthy peripheral blood provided the clonality benchmarks. Productive TCR clonality was low overall, averaging around 0.097 with a maximum of roughly 0.3, suggesting limited T-cell clonal expansion. No statistical method determined sample size because osteosarcoma is rare and all possible samples were collected. Although TCR productive clonality was higher in the immune-hot C3 cluster than in the cold C1 cluster, TCR productive clonality was still low overall. In five cases, the repertoire was dominated by a single hyperexpanded clone, and fewer than 100 T-cell clonotypes were detected in all five cases.

In regard to this clone: No antigen is known for it. One base away there is no much larger clone; base qualities are not given.

TCR beta chain CDR3 regions were immunosequenced using the ImmunoSEQ Assay (Adaptive Biotechnologies). Per the source publication's procedure: TCRB rearrangements, read counts, read proportions and gene usage were exported through the ImmunoSEQ Analyzer platform. T-cell clonality was calculated from productive rearrangements as 1 minus Pielou's evenness. In the clonal space homeostasis analysis, clonotypes were grouped as rare, small, medium, large or hyperexpanded (0.01 to 1 of the repertoire). TCR productive clonality was compared across immune clusters C1, C2 and C3 using the Wilcoxon rank sum test. TCRdb limited this immuneACCESS table to in-frame rearrangements with V and J called. A share of clones is missing; checked studies link under half to unresolved V genes, and the rest is unexplained. The DNA was the basis for D and trimming; V, J and clone size are from that table. The sample data list about 10,000 clones, and approximately 71% of these were observed just once. Of the sample, around 18% is held by the ten largest clones.

The specimens were post-treatment primary, local recurrence and metastasis tumors obtained from patients with a poor prognosis. The CDR3 contains 16 residues, cysteine and phenylalanine counted. Here the CDR3 DNA is all that survives: 48 bases in frame from base 1. Taken from the germline V gene (reference sequence), the CDR1 and CDR2 loops are MNHEY and SMNVEV. V is cut back by 5 bases and J by 3 bases, with 9 bases in the junction unmatched. The receptor was isolated from a human donor with osteosarcoma. Sequenced sample: osteosarcoma tumor tissue from the lung. The rearranged segments are TRBV27 and TRBJ1-1, with TRBD1 matching 10 junction bases. The nucleotide sequence is given as TGTGCCAGCAGTCCGCACACCGGGACAGGGGACACTGAAGCTTTCTTT. This codes for CASSPHTGTGDTEAFF.